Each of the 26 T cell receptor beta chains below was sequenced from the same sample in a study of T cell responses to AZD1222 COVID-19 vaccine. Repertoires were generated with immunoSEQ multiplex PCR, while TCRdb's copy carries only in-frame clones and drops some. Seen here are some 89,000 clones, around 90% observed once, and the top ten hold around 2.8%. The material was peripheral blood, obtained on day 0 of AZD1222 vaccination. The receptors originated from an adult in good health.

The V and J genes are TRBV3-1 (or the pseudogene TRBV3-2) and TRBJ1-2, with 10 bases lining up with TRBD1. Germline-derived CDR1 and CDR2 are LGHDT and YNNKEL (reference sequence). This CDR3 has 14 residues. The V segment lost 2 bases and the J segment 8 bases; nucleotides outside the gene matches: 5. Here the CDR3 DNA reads TGTGCCAGCAGCCAAATCGGGACAGGGGTAGGCTACACCTTC. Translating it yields CASSQIGTGVGYTF.

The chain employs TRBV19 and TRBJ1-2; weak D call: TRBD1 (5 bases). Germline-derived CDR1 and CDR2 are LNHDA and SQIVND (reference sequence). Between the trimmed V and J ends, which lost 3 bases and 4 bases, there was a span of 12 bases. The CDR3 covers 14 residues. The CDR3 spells CASSIPGNAYGYTF. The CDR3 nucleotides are TGTGCCAGTAGTATCCCAGGGAATGCCTATGGCTACACCTTC. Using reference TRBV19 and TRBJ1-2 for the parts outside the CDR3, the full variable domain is DGGITQSPKYLFRKEGQNVTLSCEQNLNHDAMYWYRQDPGQGLRLIYYSQIVNDFQKGDIAEGYSVSREKKESFPLTVTSAQKNPTAFYLCASSIPGNAYGYTFGSGTRLTVV.

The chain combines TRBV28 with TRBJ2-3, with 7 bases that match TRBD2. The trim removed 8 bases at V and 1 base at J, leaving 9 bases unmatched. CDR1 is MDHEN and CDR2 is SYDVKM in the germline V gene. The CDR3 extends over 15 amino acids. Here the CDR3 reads CASSNEGGGTDTQYF. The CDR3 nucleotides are TGTGCCAGCTCCAACGAGGGAGGGGGCACAGATACGCAGTATTTT.

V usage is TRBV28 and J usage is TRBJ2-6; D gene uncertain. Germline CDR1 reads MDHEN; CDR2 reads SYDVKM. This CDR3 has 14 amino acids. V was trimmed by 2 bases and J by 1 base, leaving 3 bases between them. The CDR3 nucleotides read TGTGCCAGCAGTTTACCTTCTGGGGCCAACGTCCTGACTTTC. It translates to CASSLPSGANVLTF.

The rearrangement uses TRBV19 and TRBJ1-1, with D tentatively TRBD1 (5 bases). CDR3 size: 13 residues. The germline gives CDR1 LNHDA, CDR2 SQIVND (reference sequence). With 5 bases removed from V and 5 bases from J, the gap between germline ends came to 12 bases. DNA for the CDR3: TGTGCCAGTAGTTTAACGTGGGGGACTGAAGCTTTCTTT. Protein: CASSLTWGTEAFF.

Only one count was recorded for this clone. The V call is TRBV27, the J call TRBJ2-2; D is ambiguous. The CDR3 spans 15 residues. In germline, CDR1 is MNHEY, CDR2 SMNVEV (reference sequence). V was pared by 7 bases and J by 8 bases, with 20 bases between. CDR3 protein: CASTSRLVGSGELFF. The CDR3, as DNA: TGTGCCAGCACCTCCCGCCTAGTTGGGTCTGGGGAGCTGTTTTTT.

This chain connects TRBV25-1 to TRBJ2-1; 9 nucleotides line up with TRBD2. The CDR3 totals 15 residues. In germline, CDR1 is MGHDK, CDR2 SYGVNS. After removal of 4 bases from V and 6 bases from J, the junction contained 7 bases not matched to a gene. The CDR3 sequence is CASSAPSGETNEQFF. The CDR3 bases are TGTGCCAGCAGTGCCCCTAGCGGGGAGACCAATGAGCAGTTCTTC.

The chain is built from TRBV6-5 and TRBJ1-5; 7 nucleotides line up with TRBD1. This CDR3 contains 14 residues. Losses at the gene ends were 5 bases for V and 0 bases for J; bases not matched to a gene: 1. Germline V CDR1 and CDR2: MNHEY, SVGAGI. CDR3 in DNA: TGTGCCAGCAGTAGGGACAGTAGCAATCAGCCCCAGCATTTT. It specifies CASSRDSSNQPQHF.

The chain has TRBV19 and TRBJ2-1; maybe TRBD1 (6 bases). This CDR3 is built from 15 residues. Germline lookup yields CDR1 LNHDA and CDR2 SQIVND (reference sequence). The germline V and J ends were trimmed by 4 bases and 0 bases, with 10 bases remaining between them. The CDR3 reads CASSTADSSYNEQFF. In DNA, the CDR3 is TGTGCCAGTAGTACGGCGGACAGCTCCTACAATGAGCAGTTCTTC.

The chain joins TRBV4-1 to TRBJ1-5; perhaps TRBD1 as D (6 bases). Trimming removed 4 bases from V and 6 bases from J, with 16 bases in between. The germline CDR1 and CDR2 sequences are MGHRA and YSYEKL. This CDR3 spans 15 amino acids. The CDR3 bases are TGCGCCAGCAGCCGCGGAGGGGGAGATGCTCAGCCCCAGCATTTT. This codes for CASSRGGGDAQPQHF.

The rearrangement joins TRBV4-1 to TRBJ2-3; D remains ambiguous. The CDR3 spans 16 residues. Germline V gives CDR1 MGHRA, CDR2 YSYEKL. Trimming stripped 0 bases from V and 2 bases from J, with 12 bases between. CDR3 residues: CASSQEGSLTTDTQYF. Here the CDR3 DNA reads TGCGCCAGCAGCCAAGAGGGCAGCTTGACCACAGATACGCAGTATTTT.

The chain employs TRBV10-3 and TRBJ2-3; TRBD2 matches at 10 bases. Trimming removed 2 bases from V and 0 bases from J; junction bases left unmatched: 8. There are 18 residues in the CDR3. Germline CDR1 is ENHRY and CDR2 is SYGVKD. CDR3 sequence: CAISENSGGLTSTDTQYF. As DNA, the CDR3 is TGTGCCATCAGTGAGAATAGCGGGGGGCTTACTAGCACAGATACGCAGTATTTT.

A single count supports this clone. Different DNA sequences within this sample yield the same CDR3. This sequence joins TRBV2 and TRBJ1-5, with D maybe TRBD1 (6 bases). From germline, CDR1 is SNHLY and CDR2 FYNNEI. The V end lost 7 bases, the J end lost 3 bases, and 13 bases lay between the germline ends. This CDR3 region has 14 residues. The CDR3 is CASTVQGSNQPQHF. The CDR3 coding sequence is TGTGCCAGCACTGTACAGGGCTCCAATCAGCCCCAGCATTTT.

DNA for the CDR3: TGTGCCAGCAGCGTCAGCGGCCTTAGCACAGATACGCAGTATTTT. Translating gives CASSVSGLSTDTQYF. The chain is built from TRBV9 and TRBJ2-3, with a weak D call TRBD2 (5 bases). Germline lookup yields CDR1 SGDLS and CDR2 YYNGEE. This CDR3 comprises 15 residues. Between the trimmed V and J ends, which lost 2 bases and 0 bases, there was a span of 10 bases.

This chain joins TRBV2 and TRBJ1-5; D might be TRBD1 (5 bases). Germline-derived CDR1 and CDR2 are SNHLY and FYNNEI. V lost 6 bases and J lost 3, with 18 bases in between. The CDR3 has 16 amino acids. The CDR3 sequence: CASSQNSGTLNQPQHF. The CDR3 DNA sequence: TGTGCCAGCAGCCAGAACTCGGGGACCCTCAATCAGCCCCAGCATTTT.

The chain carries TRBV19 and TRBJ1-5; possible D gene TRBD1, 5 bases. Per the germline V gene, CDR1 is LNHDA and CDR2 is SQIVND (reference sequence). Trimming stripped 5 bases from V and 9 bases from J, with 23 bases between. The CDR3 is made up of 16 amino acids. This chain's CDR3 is CASSARNLRGRGPQHF. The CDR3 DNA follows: TGTGCCAGTAGTGCGCGGAACTTACGAGGGAGGGGGCCCCAGCATTTT.

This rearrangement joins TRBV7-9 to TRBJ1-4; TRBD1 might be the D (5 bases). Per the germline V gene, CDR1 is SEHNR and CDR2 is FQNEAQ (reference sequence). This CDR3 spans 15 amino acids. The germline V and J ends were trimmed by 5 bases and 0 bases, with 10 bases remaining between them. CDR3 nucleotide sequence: TGTGCCAGCAGCCCGGGGGGAGCAACTAATGAAAAACTGTTTTTT. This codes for CASSPGGATNEKLFF.

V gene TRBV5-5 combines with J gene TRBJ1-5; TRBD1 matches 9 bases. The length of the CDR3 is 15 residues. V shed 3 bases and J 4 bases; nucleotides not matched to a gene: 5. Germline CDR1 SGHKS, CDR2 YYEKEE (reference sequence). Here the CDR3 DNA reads TGTGCCAGCAGCTCGCTGGACAGGGGAAATCAGCCCCAGCATTTT. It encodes CASSSLDRGNQPQHF.

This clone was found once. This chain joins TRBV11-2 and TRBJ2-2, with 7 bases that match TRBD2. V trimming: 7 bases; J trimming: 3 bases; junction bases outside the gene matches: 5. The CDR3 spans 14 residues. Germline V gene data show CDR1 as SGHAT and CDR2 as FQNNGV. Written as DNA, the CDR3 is TGTGCCAGCAAAGGGGAGGGGTACACCGGGGAGCTGTTTTTT. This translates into CASKGEGYTGELFF. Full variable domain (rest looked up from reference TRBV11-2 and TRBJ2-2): EAGVAQSPRYKIIEKRQSVAFWCNPISGHATLYWYQQILGQGPKLLIQFQNNGVVDDSQLPKDRFSAERLKGVDSTLKIQPAKLEDSAVYLCASKGEGYTGELFFGEGSRLTVL.

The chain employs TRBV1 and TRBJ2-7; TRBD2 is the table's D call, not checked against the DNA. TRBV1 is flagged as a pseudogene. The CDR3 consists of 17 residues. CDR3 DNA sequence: TGCACCAGCAGCCAATTCAAGGGACTGCCTGCTCTACGAGAGCAGTACTTC. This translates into CTSSQFKGLPALREQYF.

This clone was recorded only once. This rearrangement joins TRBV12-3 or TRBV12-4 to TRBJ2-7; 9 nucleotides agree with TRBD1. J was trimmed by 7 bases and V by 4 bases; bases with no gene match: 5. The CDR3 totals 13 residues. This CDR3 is CASSSGQGEEQYF. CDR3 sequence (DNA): TGTGCCAGCAGTTCGGGACAGGGCGAGGAGCAGTACTTC.

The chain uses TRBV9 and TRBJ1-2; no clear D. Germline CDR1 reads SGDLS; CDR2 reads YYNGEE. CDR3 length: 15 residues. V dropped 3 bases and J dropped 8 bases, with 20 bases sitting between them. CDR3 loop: CASSAGSGPGKGYTF. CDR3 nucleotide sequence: TGTGCCAGCAGCGCGGGAAGCGGCCCGGGGAAGGGCTACACCTTC.

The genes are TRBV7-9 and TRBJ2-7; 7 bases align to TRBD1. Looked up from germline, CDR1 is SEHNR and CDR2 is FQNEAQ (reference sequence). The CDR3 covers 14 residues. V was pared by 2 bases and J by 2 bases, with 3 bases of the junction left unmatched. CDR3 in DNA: TGTGCCAGCAGCTTAACAGGGGTGACCTACGAGCAGTACTTC. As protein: CASSLTGVTYEQYF. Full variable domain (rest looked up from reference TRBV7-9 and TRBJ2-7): DTGVSQNPRHKITKRGQNVTFRCDPISEHNRLYWYRQTLGQGPEFLTYFQNEAQLEKSRLLSDRFSAERPKGSFSTLEIQRTEQGDSAMYLCASSLTGVTYEQYFGPGTRLTVT.

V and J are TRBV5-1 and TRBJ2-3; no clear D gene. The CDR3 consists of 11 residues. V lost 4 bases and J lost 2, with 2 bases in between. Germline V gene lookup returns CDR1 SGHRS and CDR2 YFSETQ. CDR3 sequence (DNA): TGCGCCAGCAGCATCACAGATACGCAGTATTTT. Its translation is CASSITDTQYF.

The CDR3 DNA is TGCGCCAGCAGCTCGACACCCCGGGAGAACTATGGCTACACCTTC. It translates to CASSSTPRENYGYTF. V and J are TRBV5-1 and TRBJ1-2; D uncertain. Germline lookup yields CDR1 SGHRS and CDR2 YFSETQ. The V end was cut by 3 bases, the J end by 2 bases, with 14 bases between. The length of the CDR3 is 15 residues.

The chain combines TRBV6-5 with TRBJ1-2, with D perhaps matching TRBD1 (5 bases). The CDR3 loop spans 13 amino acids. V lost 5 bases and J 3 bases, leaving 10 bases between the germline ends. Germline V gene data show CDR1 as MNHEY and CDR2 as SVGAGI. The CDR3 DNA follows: TGTGCCAGCAGTCGGGGGGGGGACTATGGCTACACCTTC. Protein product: CASSRGGDYGYTF.